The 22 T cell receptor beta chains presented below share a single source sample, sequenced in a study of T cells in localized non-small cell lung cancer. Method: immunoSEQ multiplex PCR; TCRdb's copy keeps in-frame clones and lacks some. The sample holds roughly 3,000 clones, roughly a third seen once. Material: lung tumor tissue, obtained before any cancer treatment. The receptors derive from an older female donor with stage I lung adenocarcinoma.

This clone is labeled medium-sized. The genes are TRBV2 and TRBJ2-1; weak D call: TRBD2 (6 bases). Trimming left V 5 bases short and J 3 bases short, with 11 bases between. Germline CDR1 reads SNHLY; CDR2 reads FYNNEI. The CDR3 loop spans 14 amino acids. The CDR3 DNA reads TGTGCCAGCAGTTCGGGACTCCTCTACAATGAGCAGTTCTTC. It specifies CASSSGLLYNEQFF.

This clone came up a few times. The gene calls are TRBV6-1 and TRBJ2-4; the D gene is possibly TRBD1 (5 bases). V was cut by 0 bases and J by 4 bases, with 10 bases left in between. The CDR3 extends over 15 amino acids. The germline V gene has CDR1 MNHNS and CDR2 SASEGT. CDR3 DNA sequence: TGTGCCAGCAGTGAAGCGCGACAGCTGAAAAACATTCAGTACTTC. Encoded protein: CASSEARQLKNIQYF.

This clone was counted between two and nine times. CDR3 DNA: TGTGCCAGCAGCTTTAGTCTAGGGGGGAATGAGCAGTTCTTC. Amino acid sequence: CASSFSLGGNEQFF. V gene TRBV11-3 combines with J gene TRBJ2-1; D is possibly TRBD1 or TRBD2 (6 bases each). CDR3 length equals 14 residues. Germline V gene sequence: CDR1 SGHNT, CDR2 YENEEA. V was pared by 3 bases and J by 7 bases, with 13 bases between. The complete variable domain, with remaining parts taken from reference TRBV11-3 and TRBJ2-1, reads EAGVVQSPRYKIIEKKQPVAFWCNPISGHNTLYWYLQNLGQGPELLIRYENEEAVDDSQLPKDRFSAERLKGVDSTLKIQPAELGDSAVYLCASSFSLGGNEQFFGPGTRLTVL.

For the CDR3, the DNA is TGTGCCAGCCAAACGCAGGCAGGCAATCAGCCCCAGCATTTT. Residues: CASQTQAGNQPQHF. V and J are TRBV10-3 and TRBJ1-5; D is ambiguous. Deletions cut 10 bases from V and 2 bases from J, with 15 bases between. Germline V gene data show CDR1 as ENHRY and CDR2 as SYGVKD. CDR3 length: 14 residues.

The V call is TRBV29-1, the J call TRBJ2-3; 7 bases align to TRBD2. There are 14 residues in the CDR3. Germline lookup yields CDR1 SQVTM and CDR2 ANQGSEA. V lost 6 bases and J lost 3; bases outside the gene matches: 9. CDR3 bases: TGCAGCGTCAAGCCGACAGCGGGGACAGATACGCAGTATTTT. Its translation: CSVKPTAGTDTQYF.

CDR3: CASSLEGQSNQPQHF. The CDR3 DNA reads as TGCGCCAGCAGCTTGGAGGGACAGTCCAATCAGCCCCAGCATTTT. The J gene is TRBJ1-5, the V gene TRBV5-1; 7 nucleotides line up with TRBD1. The CDR3 is 15 amino acids. The V and J ends lost 0 bases and 3 bases, in that order; junction bases with no gene match: 3. Germline V gives CDR1 SGHRS, CDR2 YFSETQ.

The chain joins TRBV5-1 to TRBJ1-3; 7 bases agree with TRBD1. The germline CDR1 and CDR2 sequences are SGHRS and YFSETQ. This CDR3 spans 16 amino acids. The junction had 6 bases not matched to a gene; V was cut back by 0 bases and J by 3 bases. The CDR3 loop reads CASSLDRGMVGNTIYF. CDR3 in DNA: TGCGCCAGCAGCTTGGACAGGGGAATGGTTGGAAACACCATATATTTT.

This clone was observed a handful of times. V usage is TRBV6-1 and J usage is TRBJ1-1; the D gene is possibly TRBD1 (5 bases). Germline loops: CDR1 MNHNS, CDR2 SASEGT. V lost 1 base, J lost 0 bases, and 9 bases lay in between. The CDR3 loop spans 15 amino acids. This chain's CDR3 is CASSEDGGMNTEAFF. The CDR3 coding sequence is TGTGCCAGCAGTGAAGACGGGGGAATGAACACTGAAGCTTTCTTT.

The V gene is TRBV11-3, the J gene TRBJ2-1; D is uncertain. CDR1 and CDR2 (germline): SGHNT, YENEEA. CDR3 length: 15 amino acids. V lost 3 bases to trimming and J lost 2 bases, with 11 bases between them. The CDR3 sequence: CASSLGNGPYNEQFF. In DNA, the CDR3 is TGTGCCAGCAGCTTGGGGAACGGGCCCTACAATGAGCAGTTCTTC.

In DNA form, the CDR3 reads TGTGCCAGCAGTTTGGCGGTCTATGGCTACACCTTC. It codes for CASSLAVYGYTF. The rearrangement links TRBV28 to TRBJ1-2; D not certain. The CDR3 length is 12 residues. CDR1 is MDHEN, CDR2 SYDVKM, per germline. V shed 3 bases and J shed 4 bases, with 6 bases lying between them.

CDR3 DNA: TGTGCCTGGGGTTCATCACAGGGCTACGAGCAGTACTTC. It translates to CAWGSSQGYEQYF. The chain recombines TRBV30 with TRBJ2-7; D may be TRBD1 (6 bases). The V gene's germline CDR1 is GTSNPN and CDR2 SVGIG (reference sequence). V gave up 5 bases and J gave up 3 bases, with 14 bases separating them. The CDR3 is 13 residues long.

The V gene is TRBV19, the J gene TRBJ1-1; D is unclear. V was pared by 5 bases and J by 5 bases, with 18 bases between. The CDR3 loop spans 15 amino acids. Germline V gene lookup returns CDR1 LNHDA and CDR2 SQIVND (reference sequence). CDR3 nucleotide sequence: TGTGCCAGTAGTCCCCCTGAAGTTGGAGGGACTGAAGCTTTCTTT. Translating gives CASSPPEVGGTEAFF.

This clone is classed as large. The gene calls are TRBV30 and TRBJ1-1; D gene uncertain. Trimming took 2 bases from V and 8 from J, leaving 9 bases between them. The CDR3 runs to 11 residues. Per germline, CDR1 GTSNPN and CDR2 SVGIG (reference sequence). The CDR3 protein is CAWSSSVEAFF. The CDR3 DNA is TGTGCCTGGAGTTCCAGCGTAGAAGCTTTCTTT.

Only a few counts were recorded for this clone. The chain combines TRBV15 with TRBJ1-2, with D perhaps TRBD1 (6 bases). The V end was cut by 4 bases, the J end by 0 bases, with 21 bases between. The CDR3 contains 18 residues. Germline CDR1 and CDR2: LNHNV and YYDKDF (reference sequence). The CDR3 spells CATSMKTGQIRANYGYTF. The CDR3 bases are TGTGCCACCAGCATGAAAACGGGACAAATACGGGCTAACTATGGCTACACCTTC.

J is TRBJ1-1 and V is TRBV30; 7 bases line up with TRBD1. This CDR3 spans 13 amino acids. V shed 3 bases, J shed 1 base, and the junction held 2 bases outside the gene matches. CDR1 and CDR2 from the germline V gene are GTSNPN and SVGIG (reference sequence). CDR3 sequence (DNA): TGTGCCTGGAGCCAGGGGGGGAACACTGAAGCTTTCTTT. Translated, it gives CAWSQGGNTEAFF. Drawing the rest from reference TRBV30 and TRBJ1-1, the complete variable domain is SQTIHQWPATLVQPVGSPLSLECTVEGTSNPNLYWYRQAAGRGLQLLFYSVGIGQISSEVPQNLSASRPQDRQFILSSKKLLLSDSGFYLCAWSQGGNTEAFFGQGTRLTVV.

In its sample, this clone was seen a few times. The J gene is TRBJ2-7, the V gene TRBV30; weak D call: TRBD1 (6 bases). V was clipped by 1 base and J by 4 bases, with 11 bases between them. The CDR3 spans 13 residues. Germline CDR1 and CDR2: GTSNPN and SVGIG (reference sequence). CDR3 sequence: CAWSALGQYEQYF. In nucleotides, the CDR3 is TGTGCCTGGAGTGCTTTAGGACAGTACGAGCAGTACTTC.

The CDR3 nucleotides read TGTGCCAGCAGCCCCTCCGGGACAGGGCCCAATGAGCAGTTCTTC. This encodes CASSPSGTGPNEQFF. The chain uses TRBV11-3 and TRBJ2-1, with 9 bases lining up with TRBD1. This CDR3 has 15 amino acids. The germline V gene encodes CDR1 SGHNT and CDR2 YENEEA. The junction had 8 bases not matched to a gene; V was cut back by 5 bases and J by 6 bases. Together with reference TRBV11-3 and TRBJ2-1, the CDR3 gives the full variable domain: EAGVVQSPRYKIIEKKQPVAFWCNPISGHNTLYWYLQNLGQGPELLIRYENEEAVDDSQLPKDRFSAERLKGVDSTLKIQPAELGDSAVYLCASSPSGTGPNEQFFGPGTRLTVL.

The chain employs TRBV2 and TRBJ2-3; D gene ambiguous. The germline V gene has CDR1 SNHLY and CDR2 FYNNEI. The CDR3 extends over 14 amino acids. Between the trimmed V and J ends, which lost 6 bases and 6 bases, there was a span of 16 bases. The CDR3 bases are TGTGCCAGCAGATCGAACTCCGGGCTCGATACGCAGTATTTT. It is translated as CASRSNSGLDTQYF.

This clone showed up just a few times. CDR3 loop: CASTQQGSQPQHF. The CDR3 DNA reads as TGCGCCAGCACCCAACAGGGGTCTCAGCCCCAGCATTTT. The chain combines TRBV10-2 with TRBJ1-5, with 7 nucleotides matching TRBD1. The CDR3 has 13 amino acids. Germline V gene sequence: CDR1 WSHSY, CDR2 SAAADI. V dropped 7 bases and J dropped 6; count of bases not matched to a gene: 6.

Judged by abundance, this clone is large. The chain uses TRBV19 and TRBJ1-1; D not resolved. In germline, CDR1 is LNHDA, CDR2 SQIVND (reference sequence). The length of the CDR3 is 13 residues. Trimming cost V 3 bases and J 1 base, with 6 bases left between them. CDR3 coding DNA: TGTGCCAGTAGTATCGGGCGGAACACTGAAGCTTTCTTT. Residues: CASSIGRNTEAFF.

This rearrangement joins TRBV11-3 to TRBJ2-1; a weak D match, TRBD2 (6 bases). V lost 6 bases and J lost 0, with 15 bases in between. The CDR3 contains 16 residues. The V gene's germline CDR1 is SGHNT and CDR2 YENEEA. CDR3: CASSPGTLGSYNEQFF. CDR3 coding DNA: TGTGCCAGCAGTCCTGGGACTCTGGGCTCCTACAATGAGCAGTTCTTC.

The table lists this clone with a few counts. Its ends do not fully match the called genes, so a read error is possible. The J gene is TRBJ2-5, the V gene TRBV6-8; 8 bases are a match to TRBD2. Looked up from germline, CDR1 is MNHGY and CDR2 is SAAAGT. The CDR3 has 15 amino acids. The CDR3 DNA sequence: TGTGCCATCAGTGTCAGCGGGGGCGCGAAAGAGACCCAGTACTTC. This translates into CAISVSGGAKETQYF.